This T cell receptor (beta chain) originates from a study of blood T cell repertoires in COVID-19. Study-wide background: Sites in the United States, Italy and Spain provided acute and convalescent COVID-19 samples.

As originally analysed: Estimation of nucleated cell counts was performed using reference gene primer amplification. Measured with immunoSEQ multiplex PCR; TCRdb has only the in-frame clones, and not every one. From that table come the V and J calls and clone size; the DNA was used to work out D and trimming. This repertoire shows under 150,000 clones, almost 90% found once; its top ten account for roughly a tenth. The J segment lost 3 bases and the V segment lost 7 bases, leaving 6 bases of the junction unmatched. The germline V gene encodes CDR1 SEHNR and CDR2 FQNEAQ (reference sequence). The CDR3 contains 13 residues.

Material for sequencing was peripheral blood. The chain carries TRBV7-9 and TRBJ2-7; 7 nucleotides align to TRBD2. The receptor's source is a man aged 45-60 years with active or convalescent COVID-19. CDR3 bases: TGTGCCAGCACGAAGCGGGGATTCTACGAGCAGTACTTC. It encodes CASTKRGFYEQYF.